These 5 T cell receptor beta chains were all obtained from the same sample, sequenced in a study of T cell changes during pregnancy in multiple sclerosis. TCRdb keeps only in-frame clones here, not all; method: immunoSEQ multiplex PCR. The sample records about 38,000 clones, approximately 91% being singletons. The sequenced sample was CD4+ T cells from peripheral blood mononuclear cells, obtained after pregnancy. These receptors all stem from a female donor in good health, enrolled as a control in a pregnancy study.

This chain joins TRBV6-1 and TRBJ1-2; D is undetermined. Germline V gene sequence: CDR1 MNHNS, CDR2 SASEGT. V was clipped by 8 bases and J by 3 bases, with 7 bases between them. The CDR3 runs to 11 residues. The CDR3 region is CASLFDYGYTF. The CDR3 region has the DNA TGTGCCAGCCTGTTCGACTATGGCTACACCTTC.

This chain uses TRBV5-8 with TRBJ2-1, with 13 nucleotides matching TRBD2. The V segment lost 4 bases and the J segment 6 bases; nucleotides outside the gene matches: 4. The CDR3 is 15 amino acids. Germline CDR1 SGHTS, CDR2 YDEGEE. The CDR3 protein is CASSPTSGRANEQFF. Here the CDR3 DNA reads TGTGCCAGCAGCCCCACTAGCGGGAGGGCCAATGAGCAGTTCTTC.

This chain uses TRBV7-9 with TRBJ2-7; 9 nucleotides align to TRBD1. The CDR3 sequence is 15 residues long. Germline V CDR1 and CDR2: SEHNR, FQNEAQ (reference sequence). Trimming took 5 bases from V and 5 from J; bases not matched to a gene: 10. The CDR3 sequence is CASSDAGTGTHEQYF. The CDR3 nucleotides read TGTGCCAGCAGCGACGCCGGGACAGGGACCCACGAGCAGTACTTC.

V and J are TRBV6-5 and TRBJ2-5; 11 positions match TRBD1. Germline loops: CDR1 MNHEY, CDR2 SVGAGI. The CDR3 extends over 15 amino acids. The V gene end was trimmed by 6 bases and the J gene end by 0 bases; junction bases not matched to a gene: 3. CDR3 in DNA: TGTGCCAGCAGCCGGACAGGGGGCAACCAAGAGACCCAGTACTTC. Encoded protein: CASSRTGGNQETQYF.

CDR3 sequence reads: CASSLEVQAYEQYF. CDR3 sequence (DNA): TGTGCCAGCAGCTTGGAAGTACAGGCCTACGAGCAGTACTTC. The rearrangement joins TRBV5-4 to TRBJ2-7; a weak D match, TRBD1 (5 bases). The germline V gene has CDR1 SGHNT and CDR2 YYREEE (reference sequence). The germline V and J ends were trimmed by 0 bases and 2 bases, with 9 bases remaining between them. This CDR3 has 14 residues.